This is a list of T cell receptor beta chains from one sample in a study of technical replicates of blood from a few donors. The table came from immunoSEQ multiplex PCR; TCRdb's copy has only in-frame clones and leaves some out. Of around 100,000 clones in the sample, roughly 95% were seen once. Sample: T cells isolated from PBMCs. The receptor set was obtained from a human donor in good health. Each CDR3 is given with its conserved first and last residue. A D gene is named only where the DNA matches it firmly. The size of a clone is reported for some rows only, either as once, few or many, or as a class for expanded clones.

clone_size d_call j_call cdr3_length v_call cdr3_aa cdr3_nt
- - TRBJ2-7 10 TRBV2 CASRSYEQYF TGTGCCAGCCGCAGTTACGAGCAGTACTTC
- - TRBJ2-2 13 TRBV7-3 CASSQGGTGELFF TGTGCCAGCAGCCAAGGGGGCACCGGGGAGCTGTTTTTT
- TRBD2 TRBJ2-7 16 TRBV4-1 CASSQGTSGRAYEQYF TGCGCCAGCAGCCAGGGCACTAGCGGGAGGGCCTACGAGCAGTACTTC
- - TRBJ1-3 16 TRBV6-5 CASSYSVHISGNTIYF TGTGCCAGCAGTTACTCCGTACACATCTCTGGAAACACCATATATTTT
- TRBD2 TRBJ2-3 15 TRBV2 CASSGTSGIPDTQYF TGTGCCAGCAGTGGGACTAGCGGGATCCCAGATACGCAGTATTTT
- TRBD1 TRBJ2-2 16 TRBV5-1 CASSGGQGAWTGELFF TGCGCCAGCAGCGGGGGACAGGGGGCTTGGACCGGGGAGCTGTTTTTT
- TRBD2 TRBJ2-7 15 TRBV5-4 CASSRTSGNPPEQYF TGTGCCAGCAGCAGGACTAGCGGGAACCCCCCCGAGCAGTACTTC
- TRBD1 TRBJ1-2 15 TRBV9 CASSGTGMSGYGYTF TGTGCCAGCAGCGGGACAGGGATGTCGGGCTATGGCTACACCTTC
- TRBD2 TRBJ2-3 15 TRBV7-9 CASSLIREATDTQYF TGTGCCAGCAGCTTAATCCGGGAGGCCACAGATACGCAGTATTTT
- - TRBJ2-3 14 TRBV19 CASSINVGADTQYF TGTGCCAGTAGTATTAATGTGGGAGCAGATACGCAGTATTTT
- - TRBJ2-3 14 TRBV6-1 CASKDPGATDTQYF TGTGCCAGCAAGGACCCAGGGGCCACAGATACGCAGTATTTT
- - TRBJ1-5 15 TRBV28 CASSSPAGQDTPQHF TGTGCCAGCAGTTCCCCGGCAGGTCAGGATACGCCCCAGCATTTT
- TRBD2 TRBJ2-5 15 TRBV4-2 CASSLLAGGGETQYF TGTGCCAGCAGCCTTCTAGCGGGAGGAGGAGAGACCCAGTACTTC
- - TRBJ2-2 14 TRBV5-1 CASKEATTTGELFF TGCGCCAGCAAGGAAGCGACCACCACCGGGGAGCTGTTTTTT
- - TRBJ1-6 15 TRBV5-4 CASSLYGRVKSPLHF TGTGCCAGCAGCTTGTATGGCAGGGTCAAGTCACCCCTCCACTTT
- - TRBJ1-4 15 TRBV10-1 CASRLERGTNEKLFF TGCGCCAGCAGATTAGAACGGGGAACTAATGAAAAACTGTTTTTT
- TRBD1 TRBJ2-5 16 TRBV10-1 CASSELDRGVQETQYF TGCGCCAGCAGTGAGCTGGACAGGGGGGTCCAAGAGACCCAGTACTTC
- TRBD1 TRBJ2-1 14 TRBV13 CASSWDRENNEQFF TGTGCCAGCAGTTGGGACAGGGAAAACAATGAGCAGTTCTTC
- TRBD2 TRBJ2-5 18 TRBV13 CASSSGLAGTRVAETQYF TGTGCCAGCAGCTCCGGACTAGCGGGAACCCGGGTGGCAGAGACCCAGTACTTC
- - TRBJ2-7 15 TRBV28 CASSLLGAPSYEQYF TGTGCCAGCAGTTTATTGGGGGCACCCTCGTACGAGCAGTACTTC
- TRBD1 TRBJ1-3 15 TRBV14 CASSLYGQGGNTIYF TGTGCCAGCAGCCTATATGGACAGGGTGGAAACACCATATATTTT
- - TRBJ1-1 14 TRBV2 CASSEGGHEPEAFF TGTGCCAGCAGTGAAGGGGGACACGAGCCTGAAGCTTTCTTT
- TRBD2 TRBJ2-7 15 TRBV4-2 CASSPGTSGSYEQYF TGTGCCAGCAGCCCCGGGACTAGCGGTTCCTACGAGCAATACTTC
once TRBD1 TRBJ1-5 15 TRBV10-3 CAIRGTGESNQPQHF TGTGCCATCAGGGGGACAGGGGAAAGCAATCAGCCCCAGCATTTT
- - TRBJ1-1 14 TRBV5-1 CASSFSRGDTEAFF TGCGCCAGCAGCTTCTCCCGGGGTGACACTGAAGCTTTCTTT
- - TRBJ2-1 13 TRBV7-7 CASSLRLAHEQFF TGTGCTAGCAGCTTAAGGCTAGCTCATGAGCAGTTCTTC
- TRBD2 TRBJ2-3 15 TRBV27 CASMTSGDSTDTQYF TGTGCCAGCATGACTAGCGGAGATTCCACAGATACGCAGTATTTT
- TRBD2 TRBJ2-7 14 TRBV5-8 CASSGGAGYYEQYF TGTGCCAGCAGCGGGGGAGCGGGATACTACGAGCAGTACTTC
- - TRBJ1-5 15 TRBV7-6 CASSLGVREGQPQHF TGTGCCAGCAGCTTAGGGGTCAGGGAGGGTCAGCCCCAGCATTTT
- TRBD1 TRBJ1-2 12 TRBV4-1 CASSLGQAGYTF TGCGCCAGCAGCCTGGGACAGGCCGGCTACACCTTC
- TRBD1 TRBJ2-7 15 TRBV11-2 CASSSRGTGSEEQYF TGTGCCAGCAGCTCCCGGGGGACAGGGTCTGAAGAGCAGTACTTC
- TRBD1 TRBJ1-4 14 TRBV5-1 CASSSTGVGEKLFF TGCGCCAGCAGCTCGACAGGGGTTGGAGAAAAACTGTTTTTT
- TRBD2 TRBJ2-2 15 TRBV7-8 CASSLPAGGTGELFF TGTGCCAGCAGCTTACCAGCGGGGGGGACCGGGGAGCTGTTTTTT
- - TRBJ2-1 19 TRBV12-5 CASGLARSNRLDPSREQFF TGTGCTAGTGGTTTGGCCCGATCCAACCGACTAGACCCTTCTCGTGAGCAGTTCTTC
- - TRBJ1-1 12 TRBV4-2 CASSQGIPGAFF TGTGCCAGCAGCCAAGGGATCCCGGGGGCTTTCTTT
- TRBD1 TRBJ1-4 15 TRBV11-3 CASSGRQGTNEKLFF TGTGCCAGCAGCGGGCGACAGGGTACTAATGAAAAACTGTTTTTT